This is a list of T cell receptor beta chains from one sample in a study of shared clonotypes between healthy human individuals. Assay: immunoSEQ multiplex PCR; the TCRdb copy retains only in-frame clones and omits some. The table lists about 2 million clones, around 95% of them singletons. Specimen: naive CD4+ T cells sorted from blood. The origin of the receptors is a man aged 18 to 30 in good health. Each CDR3 is given with its conserved first and last residue.

V gene: TRBV5-1
J gene: TRBJ2-7
CDR3 protein: CASSLTGQSSYEQYF

V gene: TRBV5-1
J gene: TRBJ2-1
CDR3 protein: CASNHGLAGQDEQFF

V gene: TRBV5-4
J gene: TRBJ2-5
CDR3 protein: CASSRTAREETQYF

V gene: TRBV25-1
J gene: TRBJ1-2
CDR3 protein: CASRAGAVGYTF

V gene: TRBV6-5
J gene: TRBJ1-2
CDR3 protein: CASSYVPGTGGFGYTF

V gene: TRBV28
J gene: TRBJ2-7
CDR3 protein: CASSLFDRESQGQYF

V gene: TRBV10-3
J gene: TRBJ1-2
CDR3 protein: CAINIGTGSYGYTF

V gene: TRBV7-9
J gene: TRBJ1-6
CDR3 protein: CASSLEATPGSYNSPLHF

V gene: TRBV7-3
J gene: TRBJ2-3
CDR3 protein: CASSLTRHPDTQYF

V gene: TRBV9
J gene: TRBJ1-1
CDR3 protein: CASSPRQTGYNTEAFF

V gene: TRBV6-6
J gene: TRBJ2-7
CDR3 protein: CATAGGPSYEQYF

V gene: TRBV14
J gene: TRBJ1-1
CDR3 protein: CASSQGGRNTEAFF

V gene: TRBV14
J gene: TRBJ1-2
CDR3 protein: CASSLFPGNYGYTF

V gene: TRBV10-1
J gene: TRBJ1-2
CDR3 protein: CASSETQVSGYTF

V gene: TRBV18
J gene: TRBJ2-1
CDR3 protein: CASSPGQTLNNEQFF

V gene: TRBV6-5
J gene: TRBJ2-5
CDR3 protein: CASIGLAGAETQYF

V gene: TRBV5-1
J gene: TRBJ2-2
CDR3 protein: CASSSPGELFF

V gene: TRBV19
J gene: TRBJ1-6
CDR3 protein: CASSMHYGKAEIYNSPLHF

V gene: TRBV4-1
J gene: TRBJ1-2
CDR3 protein: CASSQDLYPNYGYTF

V gene: TRBV5-1
J gene: TRBJ2-4
CDR3 protein: CASSLEDNIQYF

V gene: TRBV10-3
J gene: TRBJ2-1
CDR3 protein: CAISKLAGGNNEQFF

V gene: TRBV6-1
J gene: TRBJ2-4
CDR3 protein: CASSGGKGDRNIQYF